These 26 T cell receptor beta chains originate from one sample sequenced in a study of cytomegalovirus exposure and HLA in healthy donors. Primers included in the PCR were 60 Vbeta and 13 Jbeta primers. Measured with immunoSEQ multiplex PCR; TCRdb has only the in-frame clones, and not every one. The sample has about 150,000 clones, 82% seen once. Material: PBMCs. All receptors derive from a male donor in good health and CMV-seronegative.

This chain uses TRBV19 with TRBJ1-2; D is possibly TRBD1 (5 bases). In germline, CDR1 is LNHDA, CDR2 SQIVND (reference sequence). The CDR3 loop spans 14 amino acids. V lost 3 bases and J lost 4, with 12 bases in between. The CDR3 bases are TGTGCCAGTAGTATGGGGCAGAGCATCTATGGCTACACCTTC. Its translation: CASSMGQSIYGYTF. Looking up the rest from reference TRBV19 and TRBJ1-2 gives the full variable domain: DGGITQSPKYLFRKEGQNVTLSCEQNLNHDAMYWYRQDPGQGLRLIYYSQIVNDFQKGDIAEGYSVSREKKESFPLTVTSAQKNPTAFYLCASSMGQSIYGYTFGSGTRLTVV.

The genes are TRBV2 and TRBJ2-5; D is possibly TRBD1 (5 bases). CDR1 and CDR2 from the germline V gene are SNHLY and FYNNEI. The germline V and J ends were trimmed by 5 bases and 1 base, with 11 bases remaining between them. The CDR3 has 14 residues. The CDR3 DNA follows: TGTGCCAGCAGTTATAGACAGAGCCAAGAGACCCAGTACTTC. It specifies CASSYRQSQETQYF.

The sample holds one count of this clone. The chain carries TRBV15 and TRBJ2-5; tentative D call: TRBD2 (6 bases). This CDR3 has 14 amino acids. The germline CDR1 and CDR2 sequences are LNHNV and YYDKDF (reference sequence). Between the trimmed V and J ends, which lost 8 bases and 2 bases, there was a span of 15 bases. DNA of the CDR3: TGTGCCACCTCCCGGGACGGGGGACAAGAGACCCAGTACTTC. It codes for CATSRDGGQETQYF. Using reference TRBV15 and TRBJ2-5 for the parts outside the CDR3, the full variable domain is DAMVIQNPRYQVTQFGKPVTLSCSQTLNHNVMYWYQQKSSQAPKLLFHYYDKDFNNEADTPDNFQSRRPNTSFCFLDIRSPGLGDTAMYLCATSRDGGQETQYFGPGTRLLVL.

The V gene is TRBV7-3, the J gene TRBJ2-2; 9 bases are a match to TRBD1. The trim removed 5 bases at V and 4 bases at J, leaving 5 bases unmatched. In germline, CDR1 is SGHTA, CDR2 FQGTGA. The CDR3 totals 15 residues. Written as DNA, the CDR3 is TGTGCCAGCAGCCTGACAGGGGGTCGCACCGGGGAGCTGTTTTTT. Its translation is CASSLTGGRTGELFF.

The rearrangement links TRBV9 to TRBJ2-1; TRBD2 aligns across 7 bases. CDR1 and CDR2 (germline): SGDLS, YYNGEE. The CDR3 runs 15 residues. The V gene end was trimmed by 0 bases and the J gene end by 1 base; junction bases not matched to a gene: 1. CDR3 in DNA: TGTGCCAGCAGCGTAGTTAGCGGGTCCTACAATGAGCAGTTCTTC. Protein: CASSVVSGSYNEQFF.

As regards this clone: This CDR3 is also generated by other DNA sequences in the sample. J is TRBJ1-6 and V is TRBV2; D not resolved. Germline loops: CDR1 SNHLY, CDR2 FYNNEI. This CDR3 region has 17 residues. V gave up 4 bases and J gave up 5 bases, with 18 bases separating them. In DNA form, the CDR3 reads TGTGCCAGCAGTGGGGGAGAGCTACACCCTAATAATTCACCCCTCCACTTT. Its protein product is CASSGGELHPNNSPLHF.

The rearrangement links TRBV7-9 to TRBJ2-3, with TRBD2 identical over 10 bases. Per germline, CDR1 SEHNR and CDR2 FQNEAQ (reference sequence). V lost 3 bases and J lost 2; bases outside the gene matches: 5. The CDR3 spans 16 residues. The CDR3 protein is CASSFQAGGVTDTQYF. DNA for the CDR3: TGTGCCAGCAGCTTCCAAGCGGGGGGGGTCACAGATACGCAGTATTTT.

The V and J genes are TRBV21-1 and TRBJ2-7; the table's D call of TRBD1 was not tested on the DNA. TRBV21-1 represents a pseudogene. This CDR3 spans 14 amino acids. Here the CDR3 DNA reads TGTGCCAGCACCGAGGACAGGGAGGGCTACGAGCAGTACTTC. It encodes CASTEDREGYEQYF.

This rearrangement joins TRBV4-1 to TRBJ2-5; possibly TRBD2 for D (5 bases). This CDR3 is 15 amino acids long. V was pared by 0 bases and J by 5 bases, with 13 bases between. Germline V gene lookup returns CDR1 MGHRA and CDR2 YSYEKL. The CDR3 region is CASSQDMRVGETQYF. The CDR3 coding sequence is TGCGCCAGCAGCCAAGATATGAGGGTTGGGGAGACCCAGTACTTC.

The chain recombines TRBV19 with TRBJ2-5; D remains ambiguous. Germline V gene sequence: CDR1 LNHDA, CDR2 SQIVND (reference sequence). Trimming pared 4 bases from V and 2 bases from J, leaving 8 bases between. The CDR3 extends over 13 amino acids. CDR3 sequence (DNA): TGTGCCAGTAGTACAGGTCCGCAAGAGACCCAGTACTTC. The encoded protein is CASSTGPQETQYF.

On this clone: In the same sample, other DNA sequences code for this CDR3. The chain uses TRBV9 and TRBJ2-7; 9 positions agree with TRBD1. In germline, CDR1 is SGDLS, CDR2 YYNGEE. This CDR3 comprises 14 residues. V lost 3 bases to trimming and J lost 3 bases; unmatched junction nucleotides: 4. The CDR3 bases are TGTGCCAGCAGCGAGGGACAGGGAGGCTACGAGCAGTACTTC. Protein sequence: CASSEGQGGYEQYF.

This clone has only a few counts. The gene calls are TRBV9 and TRBJ2-7; D gene uncertain. Germline CDR1 and CDR2: SGDLS and YYNGEE. Deletions cut 0 bases from V and 5 bases from J, with 9 bases between. The CDR3 is 13 amino acids. The CDR3 nucleotides are TGTGCCAGCAGCGTAGCTCCAACGGACGAGCAGTACTTC. It codes for CASSVAPTDEQYF.

The chain has TRBV15 and TRBJ2-2, with 9 positions matching TRBD1. CDR3 length: 16 amino acids. Germline loops: CDR1 LNHNV, CDR2 YYDKDF (reference sequence). V was pared by 3 bases and J by 5 bases, with 7 bases of the junction left unmatched. The chain's CDR3 is CATSSRTGVQTGELFF. For the CDR3, the DNA is TGTGCCACCAGCAGCAGGACAGGGGTTCAAACCGGGGAGCTGTTTTTT.

V gene TRBV18 combines with J gene TRBJ2-5; D gene ambiguous. With 5 bases removed from V and 2 bases from J, the gap between germline ends came to 9 bases. The CDR3 totals 13 residues. Germline V gives CDR1 KGHSH, CDR2 LQKENI. CDR3 sequence (DNA): TGTGCCAGCTCAACACAGAGTCAAGAGACCCAGTACTTC. Its translation: CASSTQSQETQYF.

Comments on this clone: At one end the junction does not follow the germline gene, possibly because of a read error. The chain carries TRBV11-2 and TRBJ2-5, with D perhaps matching TRBD1 (7 bases). The V gene's germline CDR1 is SGHAT and CDR2 FQNNGV. The CDR3 has 14 residues. CDR3 in amino acids: CASSLDQGGLSQYF. As DNA, the CDR3 is TGTGCCAGCAGCTTAGATCAGGGGGGCTTGTCCCAATACTTC.

This clone appeared a few times. Germline is not matched at one junction end, which may reflect a read error. In the same sample, other DNA sequences code for this CDR3. The rearrangement uses TRBV27 and TRBJ2-7; D gene ambiguous. The CDR3 extends over 15 amino acids. CDR1 is MNHEY, CDR2 SMNVEV, per germline (reference sequence). DNA of the CDR3: TGTGCCAGTAGTTTCAAGGAGAAGACGGCATACGAGCAGTACTTC. Amino acids: CASSFKEKTAYEQYF.

This clone was counted a single time. The V and J genes are TRBV2 and TRBJ1-6; 9 bases fit TRBD1. Per germline, CDR1 SNHLY and CDR2 FYNNEI. Trimming at V came to 6 bases and at J to 7 bases, leaving 4 bases not matched to a gene. This CDR3 is 14 amino acids long. CDR3 loop: CASSSGQGNSPLHF. As DNA, the CDR3 is TGTGCCAGCAGCTCGGGACAGGGAAATTCACCCCTCCACTTT.

The chain has TRBV13 and TRBJ2-2, with 13 positions matching TRBD2. V lost 2 bases to trimming and J lost 6 bases; unmatched junction nucleotides: 3. Germline lookup yields CDR1 PRHDT and CDR2 FYEKMQ (reference sequence). CDR3 length: 16 amino acids. The CDR3 reads CASSLRTSGSPGELFF. CDR3 DNA sequence: TGTGCCAGCAGCTTAAGGACTAGCGGGAGTCCCGGGGAGCTGTTTTTT.

This chain connects TRBV4-2 to TRBJ1-5, with D hard to call. The CDR3 loop spans 15 amino acids. Germline CDR1 is LGHNA and CDR2 is YNFKEQ. V gave up 1 base and J gave up 6 bases, with 13 bases separating them. For the CDR3, the DNA is TGTGCCAGCAGCCAAGTAGAGGACTTCACTCAGCCCCAGCATTTT. This sequence encodes CASSQVEDFTQPQHF.

The chain carries TRBV10-3 and TRBJ2-5; no reliable D call. Germline CDR1 ENHRY, CDR2 SYGVKD. The CDR3 spans 13 residues. The V end was cut by 2 bases, the J end by 3 bases, with 7 bases between. The CDR3 here is CAISERQEETQYF. CDR3 DNA sequence: TGTGCCATCAGTGAGCGGCAGGAAGAGACCCAGTACTTC.

This clone was counted only a few times. This chain uses TRBV7-8 with TRBJ2-5; D unclear. Germline V CDR1 and CDR2: SGHVS, FQNEAQ. This CDR3 comprises 14 residues. The germline V and J ends were trimmed by 2 bases and 3 bases, with 10 bases remaining between them. In nucleotides, the CDR3 is TGTGCCAGCAGCTTATTTGAGGCGAAAGAGACCCAGTACTTC. Protein product: CASSLFEAKETQYF.

This chain connects TRBV11-2 to TRBJ2-5; TRBD1 is a possible D gene (7 bases). Matching the DNA end better, TRBJ2-7 makes the J call doubtful. Per the germline V gene, CDR1 is SGHAT and CDR2 is FQNNGV. The CDR3 consists of 15 residues. The DNA of the CDR3 is TGTGCCAGCAGCACCTCACAGGGGACTGGGGGCGAGCAGTACTTC. Translated, it gives CASSTSQGTGGEQYF.

The chain links TRBV11-2 to TRBJ1-2; D is undetermined. This CDR3 has 16 amino acids. Germline lookup yields CDR1 SGHAT and CDR2 FQNNGV. V was shortened by 0 bases and J by 5 bases, with 16 bases between the two germline ends. CDR3 loop: CASSLDLGKGGYGYTF. CDR3 nucleotides: TGTGCCAGCAGCTTAGATCTCGGGAAAGGAGGGTATGGCTACACCTTC. Looking up the rest from reference TRBV11-2 and TRBJ1-2 gives the full variable domain: EAGVAQSPRYKIIEKRQSVAFWCNPISGHATLYWYQQILGQGPKLLIQFQNNGVVDDSQLPKDRFSAERLKGVDSTLKIQPAKLEDSAVYLCASSLDLGKGGYGYTFGSGTRLTVV.

The CDR3 loop reads CASSTDSGSGAGELFF. The CDR3 DNA follows: TGTGCCAGCAGCACCGATAGCGGGAGCGGGGCCGGGGAGCTGTTTTTT. V gene TRBV7-3 combines with J gene TRBJ2-2, with TRBD2 identical over 9 bases. Germline CDR1 SGHTA, CDR2 FQGTGA. The V and J ends lost 5 bases and 6 bases, in that order; junction bases with no gene match: 10. The CDR3 loop spans 16 amino acids.

The rearrangement joins TRBV19 to TRBJ1-3; 8 bases align to TRBD1. The length of the CDR3 is 18 residues. Germline values: CDR1 LNHDA, CDR2 SQIVND (reference sequence). V was pared by 8 bases and J by 0 bases, with 15 bases of the junction left unmatched. CDR3 in amino acids: CASQAGQVSESSGNTIYF. CDR3 coding DNA: TGTGCCAGTCAGGCGGGACAGGTATCGGAAAGCTCTGGAAACACCATATATTTT.

The V and J genes are TRBV5-1 and TRBJ2-5, with D uncertain. Matching the DNA end better, TRBJ2-7 makes the J call doubtful. The CDR3 loop spans 16 amino acids. Germline-derived CDR1 and CDR2 are SGHRS and YFSETQ. The CDR3 nucleotides read TGCGCCAGCAGCTTGGAGGCGTCCCCCATCAACTACGAGCAGTACTTC. Its translation: CASSLEASPINYEQYF.